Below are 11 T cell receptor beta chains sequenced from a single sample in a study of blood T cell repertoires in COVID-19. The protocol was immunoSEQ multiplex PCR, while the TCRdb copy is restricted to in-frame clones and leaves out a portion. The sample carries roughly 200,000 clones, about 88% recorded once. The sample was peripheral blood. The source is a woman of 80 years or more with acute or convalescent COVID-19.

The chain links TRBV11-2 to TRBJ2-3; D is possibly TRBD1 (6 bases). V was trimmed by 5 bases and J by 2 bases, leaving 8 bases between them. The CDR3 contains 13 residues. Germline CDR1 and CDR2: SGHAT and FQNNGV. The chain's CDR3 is CASSQGTTDTQYF. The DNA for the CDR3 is TGTGCCAGCAGCCAGGGGACCACAGATACGCAGTATTTT.

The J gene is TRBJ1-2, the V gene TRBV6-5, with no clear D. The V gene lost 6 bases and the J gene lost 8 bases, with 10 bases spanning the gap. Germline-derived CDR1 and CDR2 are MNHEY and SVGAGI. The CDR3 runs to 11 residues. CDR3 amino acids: CASRSREGYTF. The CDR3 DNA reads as TGTGCCAGCAGATCCCGTGAGGGCTACACCTTC.

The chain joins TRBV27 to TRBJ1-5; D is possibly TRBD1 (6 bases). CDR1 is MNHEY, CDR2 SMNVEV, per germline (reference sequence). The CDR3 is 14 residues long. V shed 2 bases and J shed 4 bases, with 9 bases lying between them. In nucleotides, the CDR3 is TGTGCCAGCAGTTTAGGGACAAATAATCAGCCCCAGCATTTT. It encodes CASSLGTNNQPQHF.

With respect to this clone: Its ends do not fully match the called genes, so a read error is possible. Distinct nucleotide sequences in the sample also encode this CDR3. DNA for the CDR3: TGTGCCAGCAGCCTAGCGGGGGGAGAGACCCAGTACTTC. Translated, it gives CASSLAGGETQYF. The rearrangement joins TRBV7-9 to TRBJ2-5; 11 positions match TRBD2. The CDR3 has 13 amino acids. CDR1 is SEHNR and CDR2 is FQNEAQ in the germline V gene (reference sequence).

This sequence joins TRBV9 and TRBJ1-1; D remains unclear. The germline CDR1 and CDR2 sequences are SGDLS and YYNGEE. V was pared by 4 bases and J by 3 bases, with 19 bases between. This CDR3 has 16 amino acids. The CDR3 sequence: CASSPRSRGSDTEAFF. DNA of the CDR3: TGTGCCAGCAGCCCCCGATCACGGGGTTCGGACACTGAAGCTTTCTTT. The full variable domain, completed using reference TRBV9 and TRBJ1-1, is DSGVTQTPKHLITATGQRVTLRCSPRSGDLSVYWYQQSLDQGLQFLIQYYNGEERAKGNILERFSAQQFPDLHSELNLSSLELGDSALYFCASSPRSRGSDTEAFFGQGTRLTVV.

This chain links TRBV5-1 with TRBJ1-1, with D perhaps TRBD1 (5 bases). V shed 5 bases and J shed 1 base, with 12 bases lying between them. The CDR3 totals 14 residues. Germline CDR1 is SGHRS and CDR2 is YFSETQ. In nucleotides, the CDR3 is TGCGCCAGCAGGTTAGGAGGGGAGAACACTGAAGCTTTCTTT. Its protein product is CASRLGGENTEAFF.

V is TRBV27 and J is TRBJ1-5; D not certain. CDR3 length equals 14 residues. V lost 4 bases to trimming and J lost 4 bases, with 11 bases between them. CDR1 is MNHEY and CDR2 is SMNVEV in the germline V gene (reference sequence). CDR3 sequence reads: CASSSWQRNQPQHF. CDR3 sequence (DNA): TGTGCCAGCAGTTCTTGGCAGCGAAATCAGCCCCAGCATTTT.

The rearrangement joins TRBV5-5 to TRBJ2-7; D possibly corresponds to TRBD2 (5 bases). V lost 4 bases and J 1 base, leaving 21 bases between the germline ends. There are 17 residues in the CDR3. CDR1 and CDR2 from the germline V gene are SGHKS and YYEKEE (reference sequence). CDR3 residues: CASSPASAETTSYEQYF. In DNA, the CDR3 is TGTGCCAGCAGCCCCGCGTCTGCGGAGACTACTTCCTACGAGCAGTACTTC.

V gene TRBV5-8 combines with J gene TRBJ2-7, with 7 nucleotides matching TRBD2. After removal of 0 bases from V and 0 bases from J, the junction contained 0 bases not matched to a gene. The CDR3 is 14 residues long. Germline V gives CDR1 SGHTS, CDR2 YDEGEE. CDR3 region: CASSLGGGSYEQYF. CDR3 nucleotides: TGTGCCAGCAGCTTGGGGGGGGGCTCCTACGAGCAGTACTTC.

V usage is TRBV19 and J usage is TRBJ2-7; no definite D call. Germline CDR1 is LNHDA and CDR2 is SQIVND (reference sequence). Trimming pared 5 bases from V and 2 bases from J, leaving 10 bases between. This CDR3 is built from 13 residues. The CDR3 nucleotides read TGTGCCAGTAGTGTAACAGCAACCTACGAGCAGTACTTC. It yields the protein CASSVTATYEQYF.

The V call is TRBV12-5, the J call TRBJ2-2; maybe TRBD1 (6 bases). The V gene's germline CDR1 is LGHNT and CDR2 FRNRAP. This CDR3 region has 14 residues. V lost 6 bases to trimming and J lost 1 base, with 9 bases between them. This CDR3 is CASGAGENTGELFF. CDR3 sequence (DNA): TGTGCTAGTGGGGCAGGGGAGAACACCGGGGAGCTGTTTTTT.